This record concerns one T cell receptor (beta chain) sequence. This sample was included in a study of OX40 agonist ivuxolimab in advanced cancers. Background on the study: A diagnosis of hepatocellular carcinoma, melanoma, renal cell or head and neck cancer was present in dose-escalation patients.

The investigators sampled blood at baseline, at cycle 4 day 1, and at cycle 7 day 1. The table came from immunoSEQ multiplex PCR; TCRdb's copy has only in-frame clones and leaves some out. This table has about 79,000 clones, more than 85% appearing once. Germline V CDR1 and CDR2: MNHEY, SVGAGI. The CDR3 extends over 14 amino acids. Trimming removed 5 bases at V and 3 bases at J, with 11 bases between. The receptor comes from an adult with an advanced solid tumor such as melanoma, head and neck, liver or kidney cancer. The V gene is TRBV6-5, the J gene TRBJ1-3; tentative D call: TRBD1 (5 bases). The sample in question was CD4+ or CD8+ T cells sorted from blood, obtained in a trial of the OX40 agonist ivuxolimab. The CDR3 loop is CASSTRTRGNTIYF. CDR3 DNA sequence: TGTGCCAGCAGTACACGGACACGTGGAAACACCATATATTTT.